A selection of T cell receptor beta chains follows, all from one sample in a study of T cell responses to AZD1222 COVID-19 vaccine. Profiled with immunoSEQ multiplex PCR; TCRdb holds only in-frame clones, not every one. The sample yields nearly 110,000 clones, 90% seen once. Sequenced material: peripheral blood, taken 28 days after the second AZD1222 dose. The receptors shown here come from an adult who received the AZD1222 COVID-19 vaccine. Both conserved end residues are part of each CDR3.

j_gene | v_gene | CDR3aa
TRBJ1-5 | TRBV5-6 | CASSFQGWANQPQHF
TRBJ1-2 | TRBV5-1 | CASSLEGAPNYGYTF
TRBJ2-5 | TRBV19 | CASSMRGGVETQYF
TRBJ2-7 | TRBV5-6 | CASADGSSYEQYF
TRBJ1-2 | TRBV19 | CASVTGTATYGYTF
TRBJ1-6 | TRBV7-3 | CASSPMGGSPLHF
TRBJ1-2 | TRBV24-1 | CATSDPMQGRGDGYTF
TRBJ2-1 | TRBV6-2/TRBV6-3 | CASSLRHSMSGEQFF
TRBJ2-7 | TRBV6-5 | CASRTTTRLGDEQYF
TRBJ1-4 | TRBV5-1 | CASRDPQGPNEKLFF
TRBJ1-2 | TRBV7-8 | CASSSTVIPSYGYTF
TRBJ1-1 | TRBV5-1 | CASNRAGQGYTEAFF
TRBJ1-2 | TRBV6-2/TRBV6-3 | CASSPPGQFGYTF
TRBJ2-3 | TRBV30 | CAAILAGGGDTQYF
TRBJ2-7 | TRBV11-1 | CASSSGQAPPYEQYF
TRBJ2-3 | TRBV18 | CASSPYTDTQYF
TRBJ2-5 | TRBV7-2 | CASSSDRVETQYF
TRBJ1-1 | TRBV7-9 | CASSLQGGMNTEAFF
TRBJ2-5 | TRBV9 | CASSEQGAETQYF
TRBJ2-7 | TRBV13 | CASSLDPRSRSEQYF
TRBJ2-2 | TRBV3-1/TRBV3-2 | CASSKGTTNTGELFF
TRBJ2-3 | TRBV18 | CASSPDRVSTDTQYF
TRBJ2-5 | TRBV12-3/TRBV12-4 | CASSLNRAKTQYF
TRBJ1-1 | TRBV7-9 | CASSSGLYEAFF